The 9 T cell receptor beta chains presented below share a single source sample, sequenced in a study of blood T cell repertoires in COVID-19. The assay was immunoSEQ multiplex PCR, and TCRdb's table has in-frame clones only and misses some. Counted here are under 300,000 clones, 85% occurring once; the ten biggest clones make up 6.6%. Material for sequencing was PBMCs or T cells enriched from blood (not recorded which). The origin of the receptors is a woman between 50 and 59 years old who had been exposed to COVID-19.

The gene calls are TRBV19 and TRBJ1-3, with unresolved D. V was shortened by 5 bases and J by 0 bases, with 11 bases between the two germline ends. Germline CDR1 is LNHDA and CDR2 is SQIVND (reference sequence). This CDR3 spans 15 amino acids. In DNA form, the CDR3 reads TGTGCCAGTAGTCCAACAGACACCTCTGGAAACACCATATATTTT. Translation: CASSPTDTSGNTIYF.

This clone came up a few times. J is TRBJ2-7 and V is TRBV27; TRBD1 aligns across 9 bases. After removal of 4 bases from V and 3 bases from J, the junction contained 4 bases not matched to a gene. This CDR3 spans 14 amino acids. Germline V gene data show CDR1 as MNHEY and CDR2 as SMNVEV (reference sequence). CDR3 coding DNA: TGTGCCAGCAGTTGGGGACAGGGCCTCTACGAGCAGTACTTC. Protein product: CASSWGQGLYEQYF.

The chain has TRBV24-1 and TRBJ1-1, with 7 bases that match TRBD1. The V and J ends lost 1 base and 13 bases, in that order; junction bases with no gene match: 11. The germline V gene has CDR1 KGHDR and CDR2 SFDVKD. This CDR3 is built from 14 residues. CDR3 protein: CATSDFQGGEKVFF. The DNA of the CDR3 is TGTGCCACCAGTGATTTTCAAGGGGGCGAAAAGGTTTTCTTT.

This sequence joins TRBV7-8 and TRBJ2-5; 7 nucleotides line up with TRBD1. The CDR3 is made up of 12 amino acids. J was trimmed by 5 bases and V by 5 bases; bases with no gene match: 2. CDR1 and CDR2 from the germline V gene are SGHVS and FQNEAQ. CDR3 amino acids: CASSRDSETQYF. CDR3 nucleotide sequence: TGTGCCAGCAGCCGGGACAGCGAGACCCAGTACTTC.

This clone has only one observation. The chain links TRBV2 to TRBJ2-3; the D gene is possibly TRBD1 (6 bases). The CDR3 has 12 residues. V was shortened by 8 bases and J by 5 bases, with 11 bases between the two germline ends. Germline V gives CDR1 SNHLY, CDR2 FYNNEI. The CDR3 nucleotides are TGTGCCAGCCGAGGGGGAAGAGATACGCAGTATTTT. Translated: CASRGGRDTQYF.

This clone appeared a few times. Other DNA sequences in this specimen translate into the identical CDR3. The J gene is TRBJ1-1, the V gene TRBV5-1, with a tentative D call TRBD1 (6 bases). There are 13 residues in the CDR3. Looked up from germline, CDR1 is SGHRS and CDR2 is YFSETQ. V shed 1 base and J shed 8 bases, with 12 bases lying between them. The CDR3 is CASSLSRGTEAFF. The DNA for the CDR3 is TGCGCCAGCAGCTTGTCCAGGGGTACCGAAGCTTTCTTT.

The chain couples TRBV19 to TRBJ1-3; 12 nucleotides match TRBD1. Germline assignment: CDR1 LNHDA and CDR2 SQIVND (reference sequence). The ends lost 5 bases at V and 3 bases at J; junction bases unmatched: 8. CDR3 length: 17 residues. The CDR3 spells CASSPAGQGASGNTIYF. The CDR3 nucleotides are TGTGCCAGTAGTCCTGCGGGACAGGGGGCGAGTGGAAACACCATATATTTT. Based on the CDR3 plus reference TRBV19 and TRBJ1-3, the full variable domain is DGGITQSPKYLFRKEGQNVTLSCEQNLNHDAMYWYRQDPGQGLRLIYYSQIVNDFQKGDIAEGYSVSREKKESFPLTVTSAQKNPTAFYLCASSPAGQGASGNTIYFGEGSWLTVV.

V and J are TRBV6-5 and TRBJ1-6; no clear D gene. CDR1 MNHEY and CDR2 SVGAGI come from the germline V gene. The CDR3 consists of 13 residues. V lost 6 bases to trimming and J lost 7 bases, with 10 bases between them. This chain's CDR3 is CASRLNSNSPLHF. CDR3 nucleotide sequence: TGTGCCAGCAGGCTGAATAGCAATTCACCCCTCCACTTT.

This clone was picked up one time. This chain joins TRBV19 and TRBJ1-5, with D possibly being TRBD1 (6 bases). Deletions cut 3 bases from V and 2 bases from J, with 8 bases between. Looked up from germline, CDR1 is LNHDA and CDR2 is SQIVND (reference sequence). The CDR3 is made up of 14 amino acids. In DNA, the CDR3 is TGTGCCAGTAGTATTTACAGGGGCAATCAGCCCCAGCATTTT. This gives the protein CASSIYRGNQPQHF.